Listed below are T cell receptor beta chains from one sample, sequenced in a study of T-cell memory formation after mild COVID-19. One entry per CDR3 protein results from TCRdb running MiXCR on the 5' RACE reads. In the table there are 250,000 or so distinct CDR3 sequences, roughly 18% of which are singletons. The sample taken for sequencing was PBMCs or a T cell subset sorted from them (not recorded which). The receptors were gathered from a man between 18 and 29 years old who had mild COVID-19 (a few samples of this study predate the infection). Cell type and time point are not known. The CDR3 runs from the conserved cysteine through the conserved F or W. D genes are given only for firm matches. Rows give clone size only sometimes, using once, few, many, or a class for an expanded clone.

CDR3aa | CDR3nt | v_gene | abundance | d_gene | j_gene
CASSFIPRDLGNDEQFF | TGCGCCAGCAGCTTTATCCCCCGGGACTTAGGCAACGATGAGCAGTTCTTC | TRBV5-1 | few | NA | TRBJ2-1
CASSLGLGKLFF | TGTGCCAGCAGTTTAGGGCTGGGAAAACTGTTTTTT | TRBV12-3/TRBV12-4 | few | NA | TRBJ1-4
CASSHGGQGGETQYF | TGCGCCAGCAGCCATGGTGGACAGGGGGGAGAGACCCAGTACTTC | TRBV4-3 | NA | TRBD1 | TRBJ2-5
CASRRGGYATEAFF | TGTGCCAGCCGAAGAGGAGGGTATGCCACTGAAGCTTTCTTT | TRBV7-2 | NA | NA | TRBJ1-1
CASSSTSGRNNSPLHF | TGTGCCAGCAGTTCTACATCCGGACGGAATAATTCACCCCTCCACTTT | TRBV7-2 | few | NA | TRBJ1-6
CATSRDLTGRRANEKLFF | TGTGCCACCAGCAGAGATCTGACAGGGAGAAGGGCTAATGAAAAACTGTTTTTT | TRBV15 | NA | TRBD1 | TRBJ1-4
CASSSQGVEQYF | TGCGCCAGCAGCTCACAGGGTGTCGAGCAGTACTTC | TRBV5-1 | many | NA | TRBJ2-7
CASRTPSTGYPPLHF | TGTGCCAGCAGAACCCCTTCGACAGGCTATCCACCCCTCCACTTT | TRBV28 | NA | NA | TRBJ1-6
CASSFREIDTQYF | TGCGCCAGCAGCTTCCGGGAAATTGATACGCAGTATTTT | TRBV5-1 | few | NA | TRBJ2-3
CASSLGRPGTEAFF | TGTGCCAGCAGCCTCGGCCGTCCCGGCACTGAAGCTTTCTTT | TRBV5-6 | few | NA | TRBJ1-1
CASSGAAGLQETQYF | TGTGCCAGCAGCGGTGCGGCAGGGCTTCAAGAGACCCAGTACTTC | TRBV7-2 | many | NA | TRBJ2-5
CASSLDSVFREKDTEAFF | TGTGCCAGCAGCTTGGATTCGGTGTTTAGGGAGAAGGACACTGAAGCTTTCTTT | TRBV5-4 | NA | NA | TRBJ1-1
CASSSPGQGDTEAFF | TGCGCCAGCAGCTCACCGGGACAGGGAGACACTGAAGCTTTCTTT | TRBV5-1 | few | TRBD1 | TRBJ1-1
CASSLGQGQQFF | TGTGCCAGCAGCCTAGGACAGGGCCAGCAGTTCTTC | TRBV7-3 | few | TRBD1 | TRBJ2-1
CASSLGAERPQHF | TGTGCCAGTAGCTTAGGGGCCGAGCGGCCCCAGCATTTT | TRBV7-2 | few | NA | TRBJ1-5
CSASGLAKMNTEAFF | TGCAGTGCTAGCGGGTTGGCAAAAATGAACACTGAAGCTTTCTTT | TRBV20-1 | few | NA | TRBJ1-1
CSVASGANTDTQYF | TGCAGCGTTGCTAGCGGCGCGAACACAGATACGCAGTATTTT | TRBV29-1 | NA | TRBD2 | TRBJ2-3
CASSQGGSRGGRHTGELFF | TGCGCCAGCAGCCAAGGAGGTAGTCGGGGGGGGCGCCACACCGGGGAGCTGTTTTTT | TRBV4-1 | few | TRBD2 | TRBJ2-2
CASAPTGGHGYTF | TGTGCCAGCGCCCCGACAGGGGGCCATGGCTACACCTTC | TRBV6-5 | few | TRBD1 | TRBJ1-2
CASSEARTSGGSNIQYF | TGTGCCAGCAGTGAAGCGCGGACTAGCGGGGGTAGCAACATTCAGTACTTC | TRBV2 | NA | TRBD2 | TRBJ2-4
CASSFSGANYGYTF | TGTGCCAGCAGTTTTTCCGGGGCTAACTATGGCTACACCTTC | TRBV27 | few | NA | TRBJ1-2
CASSYSPSLNTEAFF | TGTGCCAGCAGTTACTCCCCCAGCCTGAACACTGAAGCTTTCTTT | TRBV6-5 | NA | NA | TRBJ1-1
CASSEHRAGAYGYTQYF | TGTGCCAGCAGTGAACACCGTGCGGGGGCCTATGGATATACGCAGTATTTT | TRBV25-1 | few | NA | TRBJ2-3
CASSLDPDYGYTF | TGCGCCAGCAGTTTGGACCCAGACTATGGCTACACCTTC | TRBV5-1 | NA | NA | TRBJ1-2
CASSLASGGVETQYF | TGTGCCAGCAGCTTAGCTAGCGGGGGAGTTGAGACCCAGTACTTC | TRBV7-6 | NA | TRBD2 | TRBJ2-5
CASSRGTTGTYEQYF | TGTGCCAGCAGCCGCGGGACCACAGGGACCTACGAGCAGTACTTC | TRBV5-4 | NA | NA | TRBJ2-7
CASSEASWGSWFF | TGTGCCAGCAGTGAAGCCTCTTGGGGTTCCTGGTTCTTC | TRBV2 | few | NA | TRBJ2-1
CASSPRILGWSADTQYF | TGTGCCAGCTCACCACGGATACTGGGTTGGTCCGCAGATACGCAGTATTTT | TRBV18 | few | NA | TRBJ2-3
CASSLQLYNEKLFF | TGTGCCAGCAGCCTACAGTTATATAATGAAAAACTGTTTTTT | TRBV12-3/TRBV12-4 | NA | NA | TRBJ1-4
CASSLEGKGNQPQHF | TGCGCCAGCAGCTTGGAGGGTAAGGGCAATCAGCCCCAGCATTTT | TRBV5-1 | NA | NA | TRBJ1-5
CASSVGLGAYEQYF | TGTGCCAGCAGCGTAGGACTCGGGGCCTACGAGCAGTACTTC | TRBV9 | few | NA | TRBJ2-7
CASSDFRGEQFF | TGTGCCAGCAGTGACTTTAGGGGTGAGCAGTTCTTC | TRBV28 | NA | NA | TRBJ2-1
CASSGLAGVADTQYF | TGTGCCAGCAGCGGACTAGCGGGGGTGGCAGATACGCAGTATTTT | TRBV7-2 | many | TRBD2 | TRBJ2-3
CAISYKGWSSYNEQFF | TGTGCCATCAGTTATAAGGGGTGGAGCTCCTACAATGAGCAGTTCTTC | TRBV10-3 | NA | NA | TRBJ2-1
CASSQGTGKPYNEQFF | TGTGCCAGCAGCCAAGGGACAGGGAAACCCTACAATGAGCAGTTCTTC | TRBV14 | NA | TRBD1 | TRBJ2-1
CARRDRYNEQFF | TGTGCCAGACGGGACAGGTACAATGAGCAGTTCTTC | TRBV2 | NA | TRBD1 | TRBJ2-1
CAISGHTFQETQYF | TGTGCCATCAGTGGTCATACGTTCCAAGAGACCCAGTACTTC | TRBV10-3 | NA | NA | TRBJ2-5
CASSHLPGVEGYTF | TGTGCCAGCAGCCACCTGCCCGGGGTTGAAGGCTACACCTTC | TRBV7-2 | NA | NA | TRBJ1-2
CASSLRADDYNEQFF | TGTGCCAGCAGTTTACGAGCCGATGACTACAATGAGCAGTTCTTC | TRBV12-3/TRBV12-4 | few | NA | TRBJ2-1
CASSGSGGGELFF | TGTGCCAGTAGTGGTAGTGGAGGCGGGGAGCTGTTTTTT | TRBV19 | NA | NA | TRBJ2-2
CASSQAAPGQSSETQYF | TGCGCCAGCAGCCAAGCCGCCCCGGGACAATCGTCGGAGACCCAGTACTTC | TRBV4-3 | NA | NA | TRBJ2-5
CASSLTGAYEQYF | TGTGCCAGCAGCTTAACAGGTGCCTACGAGCAGTACTTC | TRBV7-2 | many | NA | TRBJ2-7
CASSQATGGLNTEAFF | TGTGCCAGCAGTCAAGCGACAGGGGGACTGAACACTGAAGCTTTCTTT | TRBV12-3/TRBV12-4 | NA | TRBD1 | TRBJ1-1
CASSFNSPPGYVHF | TGTGCCAGCAGCTTTAACAGCCCTCCGGGTTATGTACACTTC | TRBV7-2 | few | NA | TRBJ2-7
CASGGGAVGNEQFF | TGTGCCAGCGGCGGGGGCGCCGTCGGGAATGAGCAGTTCTTC | TRBV2 | NA | NA | TRBJ2-1
CASSAPRRGDSYEQYF | TGTGCCAGCAGCGCCCCACGGCGGGGAGACTCCTACGAGCAGTACTTC | TRBV5-6 | few | NA | TRBJ2-7